Below are 22 T cell receptor beta chains sequenced from a single sample in a study of blood T cell repertoires in COVID-19. Profiling relied on immunoSEQ multiplex PCR, and the TCRdb table lists in-frame clones only, not all of them. The data contain about 300,000 clones, 85% to 90% of them singletons. The sample taken for sequencing was PBMCs or T cells enriched from blood (not recorded which). These receptors originate from a woman aged 18-29 years who had recovered from COVID-19.

V gene TRBV6-5 combines with J gene TRBJ2-7; TRBD2 matches at 13 bases. Germline V lookup: CDR1 MNHEY, CDR2 SVGAGI. This CDR3 spans 16 amino acids. V gave up 4 bases and J gave up 1 base; unmatched junction bases: 4. The CDR3 is CASSSQTSGGSYEQYF. CDR3 in DNA: TGTGCCAGCAGTTCTCAGACTAGCGGGGGGTCCTACGAGCAGTACTTC.

This chain joins TRBV12-3 or TRBV12-4 and TRBJ1-1, with D uncertain. This CDR3 comprises 11 residues. Trimming shortened V by 6 bases and J by 8 bases, and 10 bases separated the two germline ends. The CDR3 sequence: CASSPGHEAFF. CDR3 in DNA: TGTGCCAGCAGCCCTGGGCACGAAGCTTTCTTT.

CDR3 coding DNA: TGCGCCAGCAGTTTCGACAGGGGCTTAGGTGGCTACACCTTC. It specifies CASSFDRGLGGYTF. The chain recombines TRBV5-1 with TRBJ1-2; 8 bases agree with TRBD1. CDR1 and CDR2 from the germline V gene are SGHRS and YFSETQ. The V segment lost 5 bases and the J segment 7 bases; nucleotides outside the gene matches: 10. The CDR3 runs 14 residues.

V gene TRBV3-1 (or the pseudogene TRBV3-2) combines with J gene TRBJ1-2, with D possibly TRBD1 on 5 matching bases. V was cut by 4 bases and J by 2 bases, with 14 bases left in between. The CDR3 totals 15 residues. CDR1 is LGHDT and CDR2 is YNNKEL in the germline V gene (reference sequence). CDR3 in amino acids: CASSPQRGGNYGYTF. CDR3 nucleotides: TGTGCCAGCAGCCCCCAAAGGGGAGGAAACTATGGCTACACCTTC.

In DNA form, the CDR3 reads TGCGCCAGCAGCTGGACTAGCGGCCACACCGGGGAGCTGTTTTTT. It specifies CASSWTSGHTGELFF. The rearrangement joins TRBV5-1 to TRBJ2-2, with 10 bases lining up with TRBD2. Losses at the gene ends were 3 bases for V and 3 bases for J; bases not matched to a gene: 2. The CDR3 length is 15 residues. Per the germline V gene, CDR1 is SGHRS and CDR2 is YFSETQ.

The CDR3 region has the DNA TGTGCCAGCAGCGTAAGAGGGGAAGGGGGTGAGACCCAGTACTTC. This sequence encodes CASSVRGEGGETQYF. The chain carries TRBV9 and TRBJ2-5; D may be TRBD1 (6 bases). The germline V gene has CDR1 SGDLS and CDR2 YYNGEE. This CDR3 has 15 amino acids. V lost 1 base and J lost 5, with 15 bases in between.

The rearrangement joins TRBV4-1 to TRBJ2-7, with TRBD2 matching 7 bases. The CDR3 is 14 residues long. Germline values: CDR1 MGHRA, CDR2 YSYEKL. J was trimmed by 3 bases and V by 1 base; bases with no gene match: 3. CDR3 sequence reads: CASSQGPGGYEQYF. CDR3 DNA sequence: TGCGCCAGCAGCCAAGGTCCGGGAGGCTACGAGCAGTACTTC.

The chain couples TRBV6-5 to TRBJ2-1; D might be TRBD2 (5 bases). CDR1 and CDR2 from the germline V gene are MNHEY and SVGAGI. This CDR3 has 13 amino acids. V was clipped by 4 bases and J by 6 bases, with 10 bases between them. This CDR3 reads CASSWLRGNEQFF. The CDR3 nucleotides read TGTGCCAGCAGTTGGCTCCGGGGCAATGAGCAGTTCTTC.

The chain recombines TRBV29-1 with TRBJ2-1; TRBD1 is a possible D gene (6 bases). Germline CDR1 SQVTM, CDR2 ANQGSEA. The CDR3 is 14 amino acids. Trimming stripped 2 bases from V and 0 bases from J, with 8 bases between. The CDR3 nucleotides are TGCAGCGTTGAAACAGGGAACTCCTACAATGAGCAGTTCTTC. As protein: CSVETGNSYNEQFF.

This sequence joins TRBV6-4 and TRBJ2-2; 10 bases align to TRBD2. V was pared by 5 bases and J by 8 bases, with 8 bases of the junction left unmatched. Germline lookup yields CDR1 MRHNA and CDR2 SNTAGT. CDR3 length equals 15 residues. The CDR3 sequence is CASSRLAGAEGELFF. In nucleotides, the CDR3 is TGTGCCAGCAGTCGGCTAGCGGGAGCAGAAGGGGAGCTGTTTTTT.

J is TRBJ1-2 and V is TRBV10-3; D gene uncertain. In germline, CDR1 is ENHRY, CDR2 SYGVKD. With 6 bases removed from V and 4 bases from J, the gap between germline ends came to 12 bases. The CDR3 spans 13 residues. This CDR3 reads CAISPISGYGYTF. The CDR3 DNA reads TGTGCCATCAGCCCCATTAGCGGCTATGGCTACACCTTC.

The chain links TRBV28 to TRBJ1-3, with a tentative D call TRBD1 (6 bases). V shed 6 bases and J shed 4 bases, with 13 bases lying between them. Germline V CDR1 and CDR2: MDHEN, SYDVKM. This CDR3 is built from 14 residues. The CDR3 reads CASRRGFSGNTIYF. CDR3 nucleotide sequence: TGTGCCAGCAGAAGGGGGTTTTCCGGAAACACCATATATTTT.

The chain uses TRBV2 and TRBJ1-3; TRBD1 agrees at 7 bases. After removal of 9 bases from V and 0 bases from J, the junction contained 5 bases not matched to a gene. In germline, CDR1 is SNHLY, CDR2 FYNNEI. The CDR3 is 14 amino acids. For the CDR3, the DNA is TGTGCCAGGTCTACAGGGGACTCTGGAAACACCATATATTTT. Protein sequence: CARSTGDSGNTIYF.

This clone appeared a few times. The chain uses TRBV5-8 and TRBJ1-2; D gene ambiguous. The CDR3 has 13 residues. Trimming pared 1 base from V and 8 bases from J, leaving 12 bases between. CDR1 and CDR2 (germline): SGHTS, YDEGEE. The CDR3 loop is CASSLSITSGYTF. DNA for the CDR3: TGTGCCAGCAGCTTGAGCATCACCTCGGGCTACACCTTC.

As regards this clone: A junction boundary mismatches the germline segment, possibly from a read error. The gene calls are TRBV6-5 and TRBJ2-3; D is possibly TRBD1 (5 bases). CDR1 is MNHEY, CDR2 SVGAGI, per germline. The CDR3 runs 13 residues. The CDR3 DNA reads as TGTGCCAGCAGTCAGAACCAGGGTTCCTGGGTTAATTTT. Protein: CASSQNQGSWVNF.

V is TRBV7-6 and J is TRBJ1-3, with D possibly TRBD1 on 6 matching bases. CDR3 length: 16 amino acids. Trimming left V 1 base short and J 4 bases short, with 14 bases between. CDR1 SGHVS and CDR2 FNYEAQ come from the germline V gene. The CDR3 bases are TGTGCCAGCAGCTTAGGCATACAGGGTTCGGGAAACACCATATATTTT. Amino acid sequence: CASSLGIQGSGNTIYF.

This chain links TRBV3-1 (or the pseudogene TRBV3-2) with TRBJ1-6; TRBD1 agrees at 7 bases. The CDR3 runs 16 residues. CDR1 is LGHDT, CDR2 YNNKEL, per germline (reference sequence). After removal of 4 bases from V and 5 bases from J, the junction contained 8 bases not matched to a gene. CDR3 protein: CASSPWDRIDNSPLHF. The DNA of the CDR3 is TGTGCCAGCAGCCCTTGGGACAGAATTGATAATTCACCCCTCCACTTT.

The chain couples TRBV11-2 to TRBJ2-5; 8 positions match TRBD1. The V and J ends lost 2 bases and 5 bases, in that order; junction bases with no gene match: 4. The CDR3 totals 14 residues. CDR1 is SGHAT and CDR2 is FQNNGV in the germline V gene. The CDR3 here is CASSLPGGLETQYF. In DNA form, the CDR3 reads TGTGCCAGCAGCTTACCAGGGGGCTTGGAGACCCAGTACTTC.

The chain links TRBV4-1 to TRBJ1-2; D gene uncertain. This CDR3 has 15 amino acids. Germline lookup yields CDR1 MGHRA and CDR2 YSYEKL. The V and J ends lost 4 bases and 7 bases respectively, with 19 bases between them. Here the CDR3 DNA reads TGCGCCAGCAGCCCTGCGGCAGCCTCCCTATCTGGCTACACCTTC. Its protein is CASSPAAASLSGYTF.

This clone was counted a few times. The chain combines TRBV12-3 or TRBV12-4 with TRBJ2-7; D not certain. Trimming took 1 base from V and 6 from J, leaving 10 bases between them. The CDR3 length is 13 residues. The CDR3 nucleotides read TGTGCCAGCAGTTTAGGGCCAACCAGCGAGCAGTACTTC. It is translated as CASSLGPTSEQYF.

The rearrangement links TRBV9 to TRBJ2-2, with D possibly TRBD2 on 5 matching bases. Deletions cut 4 bases from V and 7 bases from J, with 11 bases between. Germline V gene lookup returns CDR1 SGDLS and CDR2 YYNGEE. The CDR3 covers 13 residues. This chain's CDR3 is CASSRVRDGELFF. The DNA for the CDR3 is TGTGCCAGCAGCCGGGTCCGGGACGGGGAGCTGTTTTTT.

To note about this clone: The sample has other DNA sequences that encode this CDR3 too. The CDR3 DNA reads as TGTGCCAGCAGCCAAGGGGACAGGGACACTGAAGCTTTCTTT. It is translated as CASSQGDRDTEAFF. This chain links TRBV3-1 (or the pseudogene TRBV3-2) with TRBJ1-1; 9 bases are shared with TRBD1. V lost 1 base to trimming and J lost 3 bases; unmatched junction nucleotides: 0. Germline assignment: CDR1 LGHDT and CDR2 YNNKEL (reference sequence). The CDR3 loop spans 14 amino acids.